Presented here are 5 T cell receptor beta chains from one specimen sequenced in a study of response to subunit inactivated influenza vaccine (dated by TCRdb to 2016 to 2018). The library was built by means of RT-PCR. Sequencing was performed on an Illumina HiSeq 2500. TCRdb trimmed the raw reads at Q25, called clones with MiXCR and kept productive beta chains. Each CDR3 protein appears once, grouped with its most common genes and DNA. The sample profile shows 700,000 to 800,000 distinct CDR3 sequences; approximately 17% of them were found once. The top ten constitute roughly a tenth of the sample. This material consisted of PBMCs from blood, taken around 5 days after vaccination. The receptors shown here come from a man aged 45 to 65 who received an inactivated influenza vaccine. Donor details come from another sample of the same person, matched by shared clones.

The rearrangement uses TRBV18 and TRBJ2-2, with D hard to call. The CDR3 covers 15 residues. Looked up from germline, CDR1 is KGHSH and CDR2 is LQKENI. V gave up 4 bases and J gave up 1 base, with 10 bases separating them. CDR3 coding DNA: TGTGCCAGCTCACACCCCACACAGAACACCGGGGAGCTGTTTTTT. This codes for CASSHPTQNTGELFF.

This clonotype showed up many times. V is TRBV7-2 and J is TRBJ1-6, with a possible D match to TRBD1 (6 bases). CDR1 SGHTA and CDR2 FQGNSA come from the germline V gene. The CDR3 has 14 amino acids. Trimming removed 5 bases from V and 8 bases from J, with 13 bases in between. In nucleotides, the CDR3 is TGTGCCAGCAGCCCACAGGGAGTCGATTCACCCCTCCACTTT. Its protein product is CASSPQGVDSPLHF.

The gene calls are TRBV20-1 and TRBJ1-1; D remains unclear. Trimming cost V 0 bases and J 0 bases, with 14 bases left between them. Germline CDR1 reads DFQATT; CDR2 reads SNEGSKA (reference sequence). The CDR3 consists of 16 residues. CDR3 region: CSAREPSRAVNTEAFF. CDR3 coding DNA: TGCAGTGCTAGAGAGCCCTCGAGAGCTGTGAACACTGAAGCTTTCTTT.

This chain uses TRBV19 with TRBJ2-7, with TRBD1 matching 7 bases. This CDR3 has 15 amino acids. The V and J ends lost 4 bases and 7 bases, in that order; junction bases with no gene match: 13. Germline V lookup: CDR1 LNHDA, CDR2 SQIVND (reference sequence). In DNA, the CDR3 is TGTGCCAGTAGTACGCTAGGGACAGAGCCGTCGGAGCAGTACTTC. This translates into CASSTLGTEPSEQYF. The full variable domain, its missing parts supplied by reference TRBV19 and TRBJ2-7, is DGGITQSPKYLFRKEGQNVTLSCEQNLNHDAMYWYRQDPGQGLRLIYYSQIVNDFQKGDIAEGYSVSREKKESFPLTVTSAQKNPTAFYLCASSTLGTEPSEQYFGPGTRLTVT.

This clonotype was recorded many times. The J gene is TRBJ2-7, the V gene TRBV5-1; D could derive from TRBD1 or TRBD2 (5 bases each). CDR3 length equals 13 residues. The germline CDR1 and CDR2 sequences are SGHRS and YFSETQ. V lost 2 bases to trimming and J lost 7 bases, with 13 bases between them. The CDR3 DNA is TGCGCCAGCAGCTTAGAGGGGCCTGGTGAGCAGTACTTC. It translates to CASSLEGPGEQYF.